This TCR beta chain was recovered during a study of T cell repertoires in cytomegalovirus infection. Looking at the study overall: Both recently identified HLA-C-restricted and well-studied HLA-B-restricted CMV epitopes were used in the study. Matching HLA type and CMV infection were both indicated by public TCR beta signatures.

The CDR3 extends over 16 amino acids. V was trimmed by 0 bases and J by 6 bases, leaving 16 bases between them. Germline V gene sequence: CDR1 SGHRS, CDR2 YFSETQ. TCRdb ran MiXCR on the reads and lists one entry per CDR3 protein. Of around 710,000 distinct CDR3 sequences listed, roughly 29% are singletons. With regard to this clonotype: Its antigen is as yet unknown.

The study's findings and limits: Predominance within the ex vivo response was attributable to HLA-C-restricted CMV-specific TCR beta clonotypes.

The chain has TRBV5-1 and TRBJ2-1; D remains ambiguous. This specimen was cultured CD8+ T cells from PBMCs, taken from culture after CMV antigen stimulation. This clonotype was obtained from a human donor in good health (CMV status not recorded). Some clones in this sample may be carry-over from other donors' samples. CDR3 in DNA: TGCGCCAGCAGCTTGGCGGTATCCCGTCTTGGCAATGAGCAGTTCTTC. Translated: CASSLAVSRLGNEQFF.